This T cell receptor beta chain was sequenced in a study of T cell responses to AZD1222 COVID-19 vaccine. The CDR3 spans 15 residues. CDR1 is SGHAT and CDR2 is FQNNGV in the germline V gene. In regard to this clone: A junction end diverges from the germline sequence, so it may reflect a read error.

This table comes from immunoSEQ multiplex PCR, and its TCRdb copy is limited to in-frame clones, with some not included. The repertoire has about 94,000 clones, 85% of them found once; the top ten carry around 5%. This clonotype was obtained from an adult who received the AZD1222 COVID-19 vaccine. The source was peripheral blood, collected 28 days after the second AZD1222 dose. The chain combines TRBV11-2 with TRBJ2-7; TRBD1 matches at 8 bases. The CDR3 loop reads CASSMSGTGSSEQYF. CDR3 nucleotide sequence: TGTGCCAGCAGCATGTCCGGGACAGGCTCCTCCGAGCAGTACTTC.